The T cell receptor (beta chain) described here comes from a study of tumor-infiltrating lymphocytes in glioblastoma multiforme (dated by TCRdb to the late 2010s). For the study in its entirety: Whether intratumoral genomic heterogeneity fosters TIL diversity was tested through joint investigation of somatic mutations, TIL diversity and immune response activity.

The CDR3 sequence holds 16 residues, the cysteine and phenylalanine included. The read is trimmed to its CDR3 DNA, 48 bases read in frame from base 1. V ends up 4 bases short and J 6 bases short, with an unmatched junction base count of 7. Taken from the germline V gene (reference sequence), the CDR1 and CDR2 loops are SGHNT and YYREEE. TCRB libraries were constructed from RNA through three rounds of nested multiplex PCR following a modified ARM-PCR protocol with multiple V-beta primers and a C-beta primer. TCRB-specific cDNA was synthesized from around 550 ng total RNA with ProtoScript II Reverse Transcriptase and a C-beta primer. The description of the TCRB libraries did not include any unique molecular identifiers. In the third PCR, barcodes and adapters were added over about 23 cycles with Deep VentR (exo-) polymerase, and the 250-500 bp bands were then gel purified. An Illumina HiSeq 2500 was used to sequence the TCRB libraries with 250 bp paired-end reads. Per the authors' processing: Trimmomatic was used to clean reads, FLASH to merge reads, MiGEC to assign V, D and J segments, and VDJtools to perform the analysis. Repertoire diversity was measured using the Shannon-Wiener diversity index, which was calculated with VDJtools. Starting from the raw public reads, TCRdb applied fastp trimming at Q25, assembled clones with MiXCR and retained in-frame beta chains. Duplicate CDR3 protein sequences are folded into a single record with the most common DNA and genes. TCRdb, not the authors, supplied the V and J calls. In this sample the table shows some 11,000 distinct CDR3 sequences, about 65% of which occur a single time. Roughly 40% of the sample lies in the top ten.

This clonotype was recorded a few times. This receptor's antigen is unknown. One base away there is no much larger clone; base qualities are not given. The AllPrep DNA/RNA mini kit was used to purify genomic DNA and total RNA at the same time from each of the roughly 10 tumor samples. Every RNA sample had an OD 260/280 ratio above 1.9 and an RNA integrity number above 6.5. General study outcomes and caveats: Generalizability was limited because only one glioblastoma patient was included in the TCR and somatic mutation analysis. T cells were not sorted into functional subsets, and such sorting was noted by the authors as a future improvement. Clone frequencies may be distorted by RNA-based TCR sequencing because unequal numbers of TCR transcripts are carried by T cells.

This receptor was obtained from a male donor with glioblastoma. Sequencing was carried out using brain tumor tissue. This receptor chain uses TRBV5-4 and TRBJ2-1, and 13 junctional nucleotides match TRBD2. The CDR3 protein: CASSVLAGGGSNEQFF. In nucleotides, the sequence is TGTGCCAGCAGCGTACTAGCGGGAGGGGGTTCCAATGAGCAGTTCTTC.